This T cell receptor (beta chain) was captured by sequencing in a study of T cells after posttransplantation cyclophosphamide. Study-wide points: Donor CD8+ memory clones often dominated recipient blood repertoires at later times.

Regarding this clone: Its antigen remains unknown.

Measured with immunoSEQ multiplex PCR; TCRdb has only the in-frame clones, and not every one. The repertoire holds roughly 21,000 clones, 95% to 99% seen once, with 0.13% in the top ten. V dropped 6 bases and J dropped 1; count of bases not matched to a gene: 9. CDR1 is SGHAT, CDR2 FQNNGV, per germline. The CDR3 has 16 residues. The naive gate required viable CD3+CD4+ or CD3+CD8+ cells with CCR7+CD45RA+CD45RO-CD95-CD27+CD28+ phenotype. The receptor was derived from a man in his forties or fifties in good health, CMV-negative, and a related stem cell transplant donor. The chain has TRBV11-2 and TRBJ2-1, with 7 bases aligning to TRBD2. Input material: naive CD8+ T cells sorted from PBMCs. The CDR3 sequence is CASSFLGGRSYNEQFF. CDR3 sequence (DNA): TGTGCCAGCAGTTTCTTGGGCGGGAGATCCTACAATGAGCAGTTCTTC.